One sample yielded the 12 T cell receptor beta chains listed below, sequenced in a study of blood T cells in healthy people across ages (dated by TCRdb to 2014 to 2015). Preparation of the library involved 5' RACE. Sequencing used an Illumina HiSeq 2500. A second PCR of 7 to 11 cycles was performed with a sample-barcoded 5' primer and a J-beta primer mix. TCRdb took the public reads, trimmed them with fastp at Q25, ran MiXCR for clone calling and kept in-frame beta chains. All rows with the same CDR3 protein become a single entry with the most common DNA and genes. The sample table lists about a million distinct CDR3 sequences, roughly two fifths of them with a count of one. The top ten clonotypes cover roughly 14% of the sample. The sequenced sample consisted of blood. These receptors originate from a man between 18 and 35 years old in good health.

This clonotype was picked up a small number of times. For the CDR3, the DNA is TGTGCCAGCAGCTTAGTGGTCCCAGCGGGGGGGTCGTCGGATACGCAGTATTTT. Its protein product is CASSLVVPAGGSSDTQYF. The rearrangement joins TRBV7-2 to TRBJ2-3, with 10 bases fitting TRBD2. The CDR3 contains 18 residues. The V and J ends lost 1 base and 6 bases, in that order; junction bases with no gene match: 13. CDR1 and CDR2 (germline): SGHTA, FQGNSA.

The chain employs TRBV7-2 and TRBJ2-3; no reliable D call. Germline lookup yields CDR1 SGHTA and CDR2 FQGNSA. This CDR3 is 14 amino acids long. Trimming removed 5 bases from V and 3 bases from J, with 12 bases in between. CDR3: CASSPRARTDTQYF. The CDR3 nucleotides are TGTGCCAGCAGCCCCCGGGCCCGTACAGATACGCAGTATTTT.

This chain joins TRBV9 and TRBJ2-7; 7 nucleotides line up with TRBD2. The germline CDR1 and CDR2 sequences are SGDLS and YYNGEE. The CDR3 consists of 16 residues. V gave up 2 bases and J gave up 0 bases; unmatched junction bases: 8. The DNA for the CDR3 is TGTGCCAGCAGCGTCCGGAGCGGGGTAAGCTCCTACGAGCAGTACTTC. It codes for CASSVRSGVSSYEQYF. The full variable domain, with the rest looked up from reference TRBV9 and TRBJ2-7, is DSGVTQTPKHLITATGQRVTLRCSPRSGDLSVYWYQQSLDQGLQFLIQYYNGEERAKGNILERFSAQQFPDLHSELNLSSLELGDSALYFCASSVRSGVSSYEQYFGPGTRLTVT.

The sample holds a few counts of this clonotype. The chain employs TRBV4-2 and TRBJ2-2; 7 bases line up with TRBD2. Germline V gene lookup returns CDR1 LGHNA and CDR2 YNFKEQ. The CDR3 consists of 17 residues. Trimming at V came to 4 bases and at J to 5 bases, leaving 13 bases not matched to a gene. The CDR3 region has the DNA TGTGCCAGCAGCCCGGGGGGACTTAAGGATCGGACCGGGGAGCTGTTTTTT. Its protein is CASSPGGLKDRTGELFF.

J is TRBJ1-5 and V is TRBV7-9; D is perhaps TRBD1 (6 bases). The CDR3 loop spans 17 amino acids. Trimming left V 3 bases short and J 4 bases short, with 19 bases between. Germline lookup yields CDR1 SEHNR and CDR2 FQNEAQ (reference sequence). CDR3 protein: CASSLGPRRGINQPQHF. The CDR3 DNA reads TGTGCCAGCAGCTTGGGGCCGCGGAGGGGGATAAATCAGCCCCAGCATTTT.

The genes are TRBV29-1 and TRBJ2-7; 13 bases match TRBD2. Germline CDR1 and CDR2: SQVTM and ANQGSEA. This CDR3 comprises 14 residues. CDR3 sequence (DNA): TGCGGAGGGACTAGCGGGGAGAGTAACAATGAGCAGTACTTC. Protein sequence: CGGTSGESNNEQYF.

The CDR3 is CASSLPLGGGGYTF. CDR3 DNA: TGTGCCAGCAGCCTCCCCCTTGGGGGAGGTGGCTACACCTTC. This chain connects TRBV7-9 to TRBJ1-2, with D possibly being TRBD1 (5 bases). Germline-derived CDR1 and CDR2 are SEHNR and FQNEAQ (reference sequence). The length of the CDR3 is 14 residues. Trimming took 5 bases from V and 7 from J, leaving 17 bases between them. The full variable domain, with the rest looked up from reference TRBV7-9 and TRBJ1-2, is DTGVSQNPRHKITKRGQNVTFRCDPISEHNRLYWYRQTLGQGPEFLTYFQNEAQLEKSRLLSDRFSAERPKGSFSTLEIQRTEQGDSAMYLCASSLPLGGGGYTFGSGTRLTVV.

This clonotype was observed a few times. This chain joins TRBV2 and TRBJ1-2; 7 nucleotides match TRBD1. The V gene end was trimmed by 4 bases and the J gene end by 2 bases; junction bases not matched to a gene: 4. The CDR3 is made up of 14 amino acids. Germline V gives CDR1 SNHLY, CDR2 FYNNEI. CDR3 loop: CASSGQGGNYGYTF. The CDR3 DNA reads TGTGCCAGCAGTGGACAGGGCGGGAACTATGGCTACACCTTC.

The table lists this clonotype with a few counts. Here the CDR3 DNA reads TGCAGCGTTGAGCCCCCCATTAGCGGGGCTTACAATGAGCAGTTCTTC. It specifies CSVEPPISGAYNEQFF. The chain uses TRBV29-1 and TRBJ2-1; 8 nucleotides match TRBD2. The CDR3 is 16 amino acids. J was trimmed by 4 bases and V by 3 bases; bases with no gene match: 11. The V gene's germline CDR1 is SQVTM and CDR2 ANQGSEA.

The V and J genes are TRBV6-1 and TRBJ2-3; 8 nucleotides match TRBD2. The CDR3 is 16 amino acids. Trimming took 6 bases from V and 1 from J; bases not matched to a gene: 9. In germline, CDR1 is MNHNS, CDR2 SASEGT. The CDR3 DNA reads TGTGCCAGCAGCCCTTTCCCGGGGGGGGGCACAGATACGCAGTATTTT. This translates into CASSPFPGGGTDTQYF.

The chain combines TRBV10-2 with TRBJ1-6, with D possibly matching TRBD1 (6 bases). CDR1 WSHSY and CDR2 SAAADI come from the germline V gene. The V gene lost 6 bases and the J gene lost 1 base, with 13 bases spanning the gap. The CDR3 is 16 residues long. CDR3 bases: TGCGCCAGCAGCGAACGCGACAGGTCCTATAATTCACCCCTCCACTTT. Translating it yields CASSERDRSYNSPLHF.

The CDR3 here is CAISENPSGVTNEKLFF. The CDR3 region has the DNA TGTGCCATCAGTGAGAACCCAAGTGGGGTAACTAATGAAAAACTGTTTTTT. The chain joins TRBV10-3 to TRBJ1-4; D is unresolved. Germline CDR1 ENHRY, CDR2 SYGVKD. This CDR3 is 17 amino acids long. V lost 2 bases, J lost 1 base, and 14 bases lay in between.